This TCR beta chain was identified in a study of CD8 T cells in ankylosing spondylitis. Regarding the study as a whole: Earlier studies detected some motif variants in reactive arthritis synovial fluid and blood. Seemingly characteristic of ankylosing spondylitis blood was a TCR beta motif consisting of several highly homologous variants.

By quantitative 5'-RACE with molecular barcodes, the TCR beta libraries were made. TCRdb called the 5' RACE reads again in MiXCR, with one record for every CDR3 protein. The sample shows 250,000 to 350,000 distinct CDR3 sequences, roughly 20% of them seen only once. This clonotype was detected only a few times. What it binds is not known. Germline CDR1 MDHEN, CDR2 SYDVKM. This CDR3 contains 15 residues. V lost 6 bases and J lost 1, with 16 bases in between. Sequencing was performed on blood, either unsorted or a sorted T cell fraction (not recorded which). The receptor comes from a male donor with ankylosing spondylitis or in good health (not recorded which). The rearrangement joins TRBV28 to TRBJ2-7; D call uncertain. This CDR3 reads CASSPPTGSSYEQYV. The DNA for the CDR3 is TGTGCCAGCAGCCCCCCGACTGGATCTTCCTACGAGCAGTACGTC.